The source of this TCR beta chain is a study of OX40 agonist ivuxolimab in advanced cancers. Study as a whole: In this trial design, patients received ivuxolimab intravenously at 0.01 to 10 mg/kg every 2 weeks.

Some clones are missing from TCRdb's copy, which holds only in-frame ones; the method was immunoSEQ multiplex PCR. The table records 80,000 to 100,000 clones, 87% of them present only once. Whole-study findings and limits: CD4+ and CD8+ blood T cells expanded clonally by week 6 at 0.1 to 3.0 mg/kg.

This clone was counted only a few times. Its cognate antigen is unknown. CDR1 is SNHLY, CDR2 FYNNEI, per germline. The length of the CDR3 is 17 residues. Trimming removed 2 bases at V and 0 bases at J, with 14 bases between. This clonotype was obtained from an adult with an advanced solid tumor such as melanoma, head and neck, liver or kidney cancer. This chain joins TRBV2 and TRBJ1-3; D not resolved. This sample comprised CD4+ or CD8+ T cells sorted from blood, obtained in a trial of the OX40 agonist ivuxolimab. This CDR3 reads CASSESLWSPSGNTIYF. The CDR3 nucleotides are TGTGCCAGCAGTGAATCATTGTGGTCCCCCTCTGGAAACACCATATATTTT.